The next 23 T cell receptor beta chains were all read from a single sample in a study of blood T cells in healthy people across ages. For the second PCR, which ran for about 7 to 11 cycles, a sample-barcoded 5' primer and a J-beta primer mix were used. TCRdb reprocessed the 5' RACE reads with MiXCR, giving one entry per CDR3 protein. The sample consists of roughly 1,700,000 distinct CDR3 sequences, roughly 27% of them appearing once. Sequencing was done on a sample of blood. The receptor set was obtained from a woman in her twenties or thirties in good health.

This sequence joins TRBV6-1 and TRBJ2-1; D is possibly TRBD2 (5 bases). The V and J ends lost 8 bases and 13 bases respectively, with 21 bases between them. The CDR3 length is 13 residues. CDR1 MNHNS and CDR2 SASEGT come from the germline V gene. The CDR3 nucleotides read TGTGCCAGCTCCCAATCGATCGGGAAGCCCCAGTTCTTC. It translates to CASSQSIGKPQFF.

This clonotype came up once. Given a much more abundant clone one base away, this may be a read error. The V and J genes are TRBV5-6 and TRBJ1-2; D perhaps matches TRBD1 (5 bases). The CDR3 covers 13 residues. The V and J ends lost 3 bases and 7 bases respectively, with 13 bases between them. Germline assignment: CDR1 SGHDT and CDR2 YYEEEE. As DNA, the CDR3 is TGTGCCAGCAGCTCGGGCAGGGTGACTGGCTACACCTTC. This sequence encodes CASSSGRVTGYTF.

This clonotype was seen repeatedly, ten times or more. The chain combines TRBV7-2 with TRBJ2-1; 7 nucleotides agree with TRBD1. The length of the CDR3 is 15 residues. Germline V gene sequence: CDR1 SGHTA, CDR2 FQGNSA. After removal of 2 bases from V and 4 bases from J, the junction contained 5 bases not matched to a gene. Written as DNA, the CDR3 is TGTGCCAGCAGCTTATTGGGACAGAGTTACAATGAGCAGTTCTTC. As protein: CASSLLGQSYNEQFF.

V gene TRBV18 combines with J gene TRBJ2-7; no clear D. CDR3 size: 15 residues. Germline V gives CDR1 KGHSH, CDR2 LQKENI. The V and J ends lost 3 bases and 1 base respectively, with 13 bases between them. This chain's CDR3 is CASSPISDGSYEQYF. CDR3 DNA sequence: TGTGCCAGCTCACCTATATCTGACGGTTCCTACGAGCAGTACTTC.

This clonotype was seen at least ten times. CDR3 protein: CASSRDRDYGYTF. CDR3 bases: TGTGCCAGCAGCCGGGACAGGGACTATGGCTACACCTTC. The chain uses TRBV6-5 and TRBJ1-2; 9 bases fit TRBD1. The germline V gene encodes CDR1 MNHEY and CDR2 SVGAGI. This CDR3 has 13 residues. Trimming took 6 bases from V and 3 from J; bases not matched to a gene: 2.

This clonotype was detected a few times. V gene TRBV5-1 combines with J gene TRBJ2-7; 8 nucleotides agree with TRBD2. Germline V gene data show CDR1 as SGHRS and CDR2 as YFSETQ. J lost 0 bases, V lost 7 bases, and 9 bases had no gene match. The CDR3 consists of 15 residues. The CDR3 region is CASGPGRGASYEQYF. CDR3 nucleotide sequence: TGCGCCAGCGGCCCGGGGCGGGGGGCCTCCTACGAGCAGTACTTC.

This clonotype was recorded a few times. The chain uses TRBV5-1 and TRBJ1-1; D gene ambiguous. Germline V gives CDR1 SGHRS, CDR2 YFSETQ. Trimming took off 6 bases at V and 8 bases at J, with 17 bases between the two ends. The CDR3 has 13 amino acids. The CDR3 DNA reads TGCGCCAGCACCTATGACGGGGAAGGGGAAGCTTTCTTT. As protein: CASTYDGEGEAFF.

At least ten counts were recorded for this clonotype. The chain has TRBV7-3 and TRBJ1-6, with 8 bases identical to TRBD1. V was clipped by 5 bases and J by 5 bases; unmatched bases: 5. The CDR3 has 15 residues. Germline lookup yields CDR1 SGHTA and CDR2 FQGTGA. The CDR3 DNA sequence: TGTGCCAGCAGCAACCGGGACAGGCATAATTCACCCCTCCACTTT. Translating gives CASSNRDRHNSPLHF.

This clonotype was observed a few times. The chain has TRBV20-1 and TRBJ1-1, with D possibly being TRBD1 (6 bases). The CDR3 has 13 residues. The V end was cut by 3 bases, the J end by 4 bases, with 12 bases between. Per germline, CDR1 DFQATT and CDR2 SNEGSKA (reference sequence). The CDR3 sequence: CSASRGHSTEAFF. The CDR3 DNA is TGCAGTGCTAGCAGGGGCCACAGCACTGAAGCTTTCTTT.

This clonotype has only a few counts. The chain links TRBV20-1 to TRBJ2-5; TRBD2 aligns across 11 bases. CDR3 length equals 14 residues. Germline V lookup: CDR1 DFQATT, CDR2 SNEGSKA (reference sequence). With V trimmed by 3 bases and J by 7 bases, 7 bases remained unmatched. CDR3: CSASYSGGAGTQYF. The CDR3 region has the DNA TGCAGTGCTAGTTATAGCGGGGGGGCCGGGACCCAGTACTTC.

The CDR3, as DNA: TGTGCCAGCAGCTTGCTAGAAGCAGATACGCAGTATTTT. Its protein product is CASSLLEADTQYF. The chain has TRBV5-4 and TRBJ2-3; D remains unclear. The CDR3 sequence is 13 residues long. In germline, CDR1 is SGHNT, CDR2 YYREEE (reference sequence). Trimming pared 1 base from V and 4 bases from J, leaving 7 bases between.

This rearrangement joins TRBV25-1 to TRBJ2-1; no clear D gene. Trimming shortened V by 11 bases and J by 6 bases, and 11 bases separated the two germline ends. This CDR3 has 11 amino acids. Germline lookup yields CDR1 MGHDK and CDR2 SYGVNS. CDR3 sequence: CAQPLGNEQFF. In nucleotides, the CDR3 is TGTGCCCAACCTTTGGGCAATGAGCAGTTCTTC.

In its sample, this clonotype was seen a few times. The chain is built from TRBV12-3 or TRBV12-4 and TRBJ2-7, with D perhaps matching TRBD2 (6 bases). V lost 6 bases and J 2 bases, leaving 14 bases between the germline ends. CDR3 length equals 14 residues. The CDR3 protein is CASSLNSGPYEQYF. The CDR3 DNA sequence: TGTGCCAGCAGCCTTAATAGCGGACCCTACGAGCAGTACTTC.

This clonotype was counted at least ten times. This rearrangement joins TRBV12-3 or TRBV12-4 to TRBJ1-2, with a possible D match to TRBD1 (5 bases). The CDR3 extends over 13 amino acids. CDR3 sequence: CAAGGEKNYGYTF. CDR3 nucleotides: TGTGCTGCGGGAGGGGAGAAGAACTATGGCTACACCTTC.

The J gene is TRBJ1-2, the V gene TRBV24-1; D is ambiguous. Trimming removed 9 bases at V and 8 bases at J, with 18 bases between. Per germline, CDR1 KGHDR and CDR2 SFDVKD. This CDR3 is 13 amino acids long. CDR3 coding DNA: TGTGCCACCGGGCAGTCGGACCGAGAGGGCTACACCTTC. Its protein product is CATGQSDREGYTF.

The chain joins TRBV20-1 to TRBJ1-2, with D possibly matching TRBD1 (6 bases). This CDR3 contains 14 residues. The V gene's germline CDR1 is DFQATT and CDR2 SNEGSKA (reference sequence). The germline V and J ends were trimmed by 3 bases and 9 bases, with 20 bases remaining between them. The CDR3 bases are TGCAGTGCTAGGGGGGCAGGGTTATCTTATTGCTACACCTTC. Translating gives CSARGAGLSYCYTF.

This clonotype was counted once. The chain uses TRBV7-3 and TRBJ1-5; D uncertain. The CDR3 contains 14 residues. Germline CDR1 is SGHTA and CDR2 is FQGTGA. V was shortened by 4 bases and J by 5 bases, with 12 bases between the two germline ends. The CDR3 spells CASSSAGRHQPQHF. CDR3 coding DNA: TGTGCCAGCAGCTCAGCCGGACGGCATCAGCCCCAGCATTTT.

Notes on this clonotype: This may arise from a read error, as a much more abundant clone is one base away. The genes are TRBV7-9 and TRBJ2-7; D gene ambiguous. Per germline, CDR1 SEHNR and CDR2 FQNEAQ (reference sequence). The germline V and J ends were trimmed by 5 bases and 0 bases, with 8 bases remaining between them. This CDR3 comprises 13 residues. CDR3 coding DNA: TGTGCCAGCAGCCCCGAGACCTCCTACGAGCAGTACTTC. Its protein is CASSPETSYEQYF.

CDR3 sequence: CASSYTYWPSNEKLFF. The CDR3 DNA reads as TGTGCCAGCAGTTACACATACTGGCCAAGTAATGAAAAACTGTTTTTT. The V gene is TRBV12-3 or TRBV12-4, the J gene TRBJ1-4; D ambiguous. The length of the CDR3 is 16 residues. The V end was cut by 4 bases, the J end by 4 bases, with 16 bases between.

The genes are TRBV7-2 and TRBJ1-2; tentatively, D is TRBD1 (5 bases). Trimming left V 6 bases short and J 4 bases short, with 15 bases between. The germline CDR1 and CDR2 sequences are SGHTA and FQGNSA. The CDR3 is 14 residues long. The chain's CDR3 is CASSPRRTSYGYTF. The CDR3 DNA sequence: TGTGCCAGCAGTCCAAGGAGGACAAGCTATGGCTACACCTTC.

The CDR3: CASNNELQETQYF. DNA for the CDR3: TGTGCCAGCAATAATGAACTCCAAGAGACCCAGTACTTC. This chain connects TRBV2 to TRBJ2-5; D gene uncertain. The CDR3 length is 13 residues. Germline-derived CDR1 and CDR2 are SNHLY and FYNNEI. V lost 7 bases and J lost 1, with 10 bases in between.

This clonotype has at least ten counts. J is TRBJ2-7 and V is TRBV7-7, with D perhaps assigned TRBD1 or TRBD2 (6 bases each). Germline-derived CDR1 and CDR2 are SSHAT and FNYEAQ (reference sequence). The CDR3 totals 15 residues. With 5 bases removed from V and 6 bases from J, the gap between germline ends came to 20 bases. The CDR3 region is CASSPSSGALGEQYF. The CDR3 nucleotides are TGTGCCAGCAGCCCCTCCTCGGGGGCACTGGGCGAGCAGTACTTC.

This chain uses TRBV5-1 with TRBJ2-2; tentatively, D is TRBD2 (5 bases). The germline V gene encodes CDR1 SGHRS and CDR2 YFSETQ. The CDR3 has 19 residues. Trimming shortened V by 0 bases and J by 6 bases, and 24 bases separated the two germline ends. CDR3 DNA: TGCGCCAGCAGCTTGGTGGTGCGGACGGACTTTATCGGCTCCGGGGAGCTGTTTTTT. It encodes CASSLVVRTDFIGSGELFF.